Each of the 17 T cell receptor beta chains below was sequenced from the same sample in a study of blood T cell repertoires in COVID-19. Assay used: immunoSEQ multiplex PCR; TCRdb lists only in-frame clones, some missing. The table records hundreds of thousands of clones, around four fifths of them present only once. The material sequenced was PBMCs or T cells enriched from blood (not recorded which). These receptors were collected from a woman in her 50s who had been exposed to COVID-19.

V usage is TRBV7-9 and J usage is TRBJ1-1; unclear D gene. Germline V gene data show CDR1 as SEHNR and CDR2 as FQNEAQ (reference sequence). CDR3 length equals 15 residues. V lost 1 base to trimming and J lost 0 bases, with 9 bases between them. The CDR3 protein is CASSLGTAMNTEAFF. The CDR3, as DNA: TGTGCCAGCAGCTTAGGGACTGCCATGAACACTGAAGCTTTCTTT.

V usage is TRBV11-1 and J usage is TRBJ2-7; 7 bases align to TRBD1. Germline loops: CDR1 SGHAT, CDR2 FQDESV (reference sequence). This CDR3 has 12 residues. V dropped 4 bases and J dropped 5; count of bases not matched to a gene: 2. This CDR3 is CASSSDRDEQYF. The CDR3 DNA is TGTGCCAGCAGCTCCGACAGGGACGAGCAGTACTTC.

This clone was seen many times. The rearrangement links TRBV7-8 to TRBJ1-1, with a weak D call TRBD1 (5 bases). V was clipped by 5 bases and J by 2 bases, with 12 bases between them. Germline CDR1 and CDR2: SGHVS and FQNEAQ. This CDR3 has 14 residues. CDR3 in amino acids: CASSPLGRNTEAFF. The CDR3 coding sequence is TGTGCCAGCAGCCCTTTGGGGCGTAACACTGAAGCTTTCTTT.

The chain combines TRBV19 with TRBJ2-7; D might be TRBD1 (6 bases). The CDR3 extends over 14 amino acids. Looked up from germline, CDR1 is LNHDA and CDR2 is SQIVND (reference sequence). V lost 5 bases and J lost 0, with 11 bases in between. CDR3 in DNA: TGTGCCAGTAGTCCCCGGGACAACTCCTACGAGCAGTACTTC. This gives the protein CASSPRDNSYEQYF.

The chain recombines TRBV2 with TRBJ1-5; TRBD1 might be the D (6 bases). The CDR3 totals 14 residues. V lost 3 bases and J lost 4, with 10 bases in between. Germline V gene data show CDR1 as SNHLY and CDR2 as FYNNEI. This CDR3 is CASSDRGGNQPQHF. For the CDR3, the DNA is TGTGCCAGCAGTGACAGGGGTGGAAATCAGCCCCAGCATTTT.

This chain links TRBV3-1 (or the pseudogene TRBV3-2) with TRBJ2-7, with 9 bases matching TRBD2. The V gene's germline CDR1 is LGHDT and CDR2 YNNKEL (reference sequence). V shed 4 bases, J shed 4 bases, and the junction held 5 bases outside the gene matches. The CDR3 is made up of 14 amino acids. In DNA, the CDR3 is TGTGCCAGCAGCCTTGGCGGGGGGGCATACGAGCAGTACTTC. Its translation is CASSLGGGAYEQYF.

In its sample, this clone was seen many times. The V call is TRBV5-1, the J call TRBJ2-1; D remains unclear. Trimming stripped 0 bases from V and 5 bases from J, with 6 bases between. Per germline, CDR1 SGHRS and CDR2 YFSETQ. The CDR3 is made up of 13 amino acids. CDR3 sequence reads: CASSLASDNEQFF. The CDR3 region has the DNA TGCGCCAGCAGCTTGGCCAGCGACAATGAGCAGTTCTTC. Full variable domain (missing parts from reference TRBV5-1 and TRBJ2-1): KAGVTQTPRYLIKTRGQQVTLSCSPISGHRSVSWYQQTPGQGLQFLFEYFSETQRNKGNFPGRFSGRQFSNSRSEMNVSTLELGDSALYLCASSLASDNEQFFGPGTRLTVL.

The chain links TRBV5-1 to TRBJ1-6; D gene ambiguous. Trimming removed 1 base at V and 9 bases at J, with 8 bases between. This CDR3 is built from 13 residues. Germline V gene sequence: CDR1 SGHRS, CDR2 YFSETQ. Here the CDR3 reads CASSLSSSSPLHF. DNA for the CDR3: TGCGCCAGCAGCTTGAGTTCTAGTTCACCCCTCCACTTT. Full variable domain (remainder filled in from reference TRBV5-1 and TRBJ1-6): KAGVTQTPRYLIKTRGQQVTLSCSPISGHRSVSWYQQTPGQGLQFLFEYFSETQRNKGNFPGRFSGRQFSNSRSEMNVSTLELGDSALYLCASSLSSSSPLHFGNGTRLTVT.

This clone turned up a few times. The rearrangement joins TRBV7-2 to TRBJ1-5, with D maybe TRBD1 (6 bases). The CDR3 is made up of 16 amino acids. Trimming removed 4 bases from V and 0 bases from J, with 13 bases in between. Germline CDR1 reads SGHTA; CDR2 reads FQGNSA. The CDR3 reads CASSYSRTDSNQPQHF. The CDR3 bases are TGTGCCAGCAGCTACTCACGGACAGATAGCAATCAGCCCCAGCATTTT.

The genes are TRBV10-2 and TRBJ2-7; D remains unclear. The V gene lost 2 bases and the J gene lost 1 base, with 9 bases spanning the gap. The germline V gene encodes CDR1 WSHSY and CDR2 SAAADI. The CDR3 sequence is 14 residues long. This chain's CDR3 is CASSEGQLSYEQYF. In nucleotides, the CDR3 is TGCGCCAGCAGTGAGGGGCAGCTATCCTACGAGCAGTACTTC.

V usage is TRBV5-4 and J usage is TRBJ1-2; a weak D match, TRBD1 (5 bases). CDR3 length equals 13 residues. The germline gives CDR1 SGHNT, CDR2 YYREEE (reference sequence). Trimming left V 2 bases short and J 1 base short, with 6 bases between. As DNA, the CDR3 is TGTGCCAGCAGCTTCCAGGGTAACTATGGCTACACCTTC. This sequence encodes CASSFQGNYGYTF.

V gene TRBV30 combines with J gene TRBJ2-7; 8 nucleotides align to TRBD2. J gave up 4 bases and V 4 bases, and 9 bases lay outside the gene matches. The CDR3 has 14 amino acids. Germline CDR1 GTSNPN, CDR2 SVGIG (reference sequence). The CDR3 sequence: CAWIPRRGEYEQYF. For the CDR3, the DNA is TGTGCCTGGATCCCTCGGCGGGGGGAATACGAGCAGTACTTC.

The chain uses TRBV28 and TRBJ2-3, with 9 bases matching TRBD1. The CDR3 loop spans 14 amino acids. The J segment lost 6 bases and the V segment lost 7 bases, leaving 8 bases of the junction unmatched. Per the germline V gene, CDR1 is MDHEN and CDR2 is SYDVKM. For the CDR3, the DNA is TGTGCCAGCACCTCTCACAGGGGGCGGGATACGCAGTATTTT. Amino acid sequence: CASTSHRGRDTQYF. Supplemented by reference TRBV28 and TRBJ2-3, the full variable domain reads DVKVTQSSRYLVKRTGEKVFLECVQDMDHENMFWYRQDPGLGLRLIYFSYDVKMKEKGDIPEGYSVSREKKERFSLILESASTNQTSMYLCASTSHRGRDTQYFGPGTRLTVL.

This chain connects TRBV7-3 to TRBJ2-5; D is perhaps TRBD2 (5 bases). The CDR3 has 14 amino acids. From germline, CDR1 is SGHTA and CDR2 FQGTGA. Trimming pared 5 bases from V and 3 bases from J, leaving 13 bases between. CDR3 loop: CASSPTGAEETQYF. The CDR3 DNA follows: TGTGCCAGCAGCCCCACCGGAGCGGAAGAGACCCAGTACTTC.

This chain uses TRBV28 with TRBJ1-2, with D unresolved. CDR1 is MDHEN, CDR2 SYDVKM, per germline. V dropped 2 bases and J dropped 4 bases, with 8 bases sitting between them. This CDR3 is 13 amino acids long. The DNA of the CDR3 is TGTGCCAGCAGTTTAGGCAGGTTCTATGGCTACACCTTC. The encoded protein is CASSLGRFYGYTF.

The DNA for the CDR3 is TGCGCCAGCAGCTTGGGGGGACTAGACTCCGGGGAGCTGTTTTTT. This translates into CASSLGGLDSGELFF. The chain carries TRBV5-1 and TRBJ2-2, with 8 bases matching TRBD2. Germline CDR1 is SGHRS and CDR2 is YFSETQ. The V and J ends lost 0 bases and 6 bases, in that order; junction bases with no gene match: 4. The CDR3 has 15 amino acids.

About this clone: This may arise from a read error, as a much more abundant clone is one base away. The J gene is TRBJ2-1, the V gene TRBV28; 11 bases match TRBD2. Germline V lookup: CDR1 MDHEN, CDR2 SYDVKM. The CDR3 is made up of 15 amino acids. Trimming removed 5 bases from V and 2 bases from J; junction bases left unmatched: 2. The DNA of the CDR3 is TGTGCCAGCAGTGATAGCGGGGGGGCCTACAATGAGCAGTTCTTC. This gives the protein CASSDSGGAYNEQFF.